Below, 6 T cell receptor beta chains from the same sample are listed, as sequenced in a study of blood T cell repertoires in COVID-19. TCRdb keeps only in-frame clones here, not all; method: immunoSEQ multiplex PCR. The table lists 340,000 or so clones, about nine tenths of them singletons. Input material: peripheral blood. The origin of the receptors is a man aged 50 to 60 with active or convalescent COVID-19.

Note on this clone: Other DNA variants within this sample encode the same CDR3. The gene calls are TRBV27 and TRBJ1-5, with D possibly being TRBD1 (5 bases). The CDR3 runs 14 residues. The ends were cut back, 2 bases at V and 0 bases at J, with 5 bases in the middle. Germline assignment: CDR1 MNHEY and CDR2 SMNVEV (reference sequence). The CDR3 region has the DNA TGTGCCAGCAGTTTACAGGGTAGCAATCAGCCCCAGCATTTT. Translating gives CASSLQGSNQPQHF.

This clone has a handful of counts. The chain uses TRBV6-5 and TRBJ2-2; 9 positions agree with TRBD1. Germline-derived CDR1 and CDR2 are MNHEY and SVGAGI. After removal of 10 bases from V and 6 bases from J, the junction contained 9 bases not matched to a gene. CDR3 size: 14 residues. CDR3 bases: TGTGCCACCCAACAGGGGGCGGTGGCCGGGGAGCTGTTTTTT. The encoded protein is CATQQGAVAGELFF.

The CDR3 DNA follows: TGTGCCAGCAGCTTAGCCCGCGGGTCTAACTATGGCTACACCTTC. It translates to CASSLARGSNYGYTF. The chain employs TRBV7-2 and TRBJ1-2; no definite D call. The germline CDR1 and CDR2 sequences are SGHTA and FQGNSA. The ends were cut back, 0 bases at V and 0 bases at J, with 8 bases in the middle. The CDR3 is 15 amino acids. The entire variable domain, with the rest obtained from reference TRBV7-2 and TRBJ1-2, is as follows: GAGVSQSPSNKVTEKGKDVELRCDPISGHTALYWYRQSLGQGLEFLIYFQGNSAPDKSGLPSDRFSAERTGGSVSTLTIQRTQQEDSAVYLCASSLARGSNYGYTFGSGTRLTVV.

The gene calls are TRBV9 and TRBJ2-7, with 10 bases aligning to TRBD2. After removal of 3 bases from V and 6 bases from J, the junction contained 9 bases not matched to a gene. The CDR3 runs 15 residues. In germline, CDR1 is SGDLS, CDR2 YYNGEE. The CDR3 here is CASSGMGTSESEQYF. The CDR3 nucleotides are TGTGCCAGCAGCGGAATGGGGACTAGCGAAAGCGAGCAGTACTTC.

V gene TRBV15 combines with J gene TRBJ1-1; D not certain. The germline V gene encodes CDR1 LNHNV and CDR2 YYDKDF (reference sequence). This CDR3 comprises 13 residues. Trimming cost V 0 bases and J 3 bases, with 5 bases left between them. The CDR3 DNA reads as TGTGCCACCAGCAGAGATCTTGACACTGAAGCTTTCTTT. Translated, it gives CATSRDLDTEAFF.

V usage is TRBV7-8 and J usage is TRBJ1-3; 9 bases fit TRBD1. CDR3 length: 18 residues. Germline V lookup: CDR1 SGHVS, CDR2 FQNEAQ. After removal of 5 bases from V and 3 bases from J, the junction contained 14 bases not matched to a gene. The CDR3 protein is CASSPLVLQGAGGNTIYF. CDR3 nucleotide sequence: TGTGCCAGCAGCCCTCTGGTATTACAGGGGGCAGGTGGAAACACCATATATTTT.